The next 3 T cell receptor beta chains were all read from a single sample in a study of cytomegalovirus exposure and HLA in healthy donors. A multiplex PCR was run with 60 Vbeta primers and 13 Jbeta primers. Here immunoSEQ multiplex PCR was the method, and the copy in TCRdb shows in-frame clones only, minus some. This sample yields about 150,000 clones, of which just under 80% are seen a single time; 1% belongs to the top ten. Sequenced sample: PBMCs. The receptor set was obtained from a woman aged 45-59 years in good health and CMV-seropositive.

The chain is built from TRBV28 and TRBJ1-2; a possible D gene is TRBD1 (6 bases). Trimming shortened V by 2 bases and J by 1 base, and 14 bases separated the two germline ends. The length of the CDR3 is 16 residues. CDR1 is MDHEN and CDR2 is SYDVKM in the germline V gene. The CDR3 reads CASSLRQGSINYGYTF. Here the CDR3 DNA reads TGTGCCAGCAGTTTACGGCAGGGGTCCATTAACTATGGCTACACCTTC.

The chain joins TRBV5-1 to TRBJ2-1, with TRBD1 as a possible D gene (6 bases). The CDR3 has 13 amino acids. V was clipped by 4 bases and J by 7 bases, with 12 bases between them. Germline V gene sequence: CDR1 SGHRS, CDR2 YFSETQ. The CDR3 DNA sequence: TGCGCCAGCAGCCCCACACAGGGTAATGAGCAGTTCTTC. Its translation: CASSPTQGNEQFF. Filled out from reference TRBV5-1 and TRBJ2-1, the complete variable domain reads KAGVTQTPRYLIKTRGQQVTLSCSPISGHRSVSWYQQTPGQGLQFLFEYFSETQRNKGNFPGRFSGRQFSNSRSEMNVSTLELGDSALYLCASSPTQGNEQFFGPGTRLTVL.

The chain joins TRBV6-5 to TRBJ1-2; TRBD1 aligns across 7 bases. The germline V gene has CDR1 MNHEY and CDR2 SVGAGI. The J segment lost 3 bases and the V segment lost 6 bases, leaving 7 bases of the junction unmatched. The CDR3 runs 14 residues. The CDR3 here is CASRRIGTDYGYTF. The DNA for the CDR3 is TGTGCCAGCAGGCGGATCGGGACAGACTATGGCTACACCTTC.